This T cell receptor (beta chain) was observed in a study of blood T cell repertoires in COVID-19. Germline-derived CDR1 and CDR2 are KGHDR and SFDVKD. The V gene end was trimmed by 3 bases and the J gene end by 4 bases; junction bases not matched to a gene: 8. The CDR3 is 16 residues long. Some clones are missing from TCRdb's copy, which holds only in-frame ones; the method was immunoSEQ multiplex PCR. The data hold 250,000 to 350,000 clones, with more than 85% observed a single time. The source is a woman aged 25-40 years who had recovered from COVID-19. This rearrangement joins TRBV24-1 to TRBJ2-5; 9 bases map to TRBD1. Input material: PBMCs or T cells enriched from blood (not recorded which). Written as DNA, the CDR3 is TGTGCCACCAGTGATCCCGGACAGGGGTGGGGAGAGACCCAGTACTTC. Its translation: CATSDPGQGWGETQYF.